This is a list of T cell receptor beta chains from one sample in a study of breast tumors, draining lymph nodes, adjacent tissues. TCRdb re-called the multiplex PCR reads with MiXCR, one entry per CDR3 protein. Of about 47,000 distinct CDR3 sequences in the sample, about 21% were seen once. The sample was breast tumor tissue. Every receptor here comes from a female donor with breast cancer. Some clones in this sample may be carry-over from other donors' samples. Each CDR3 is given with its conserved first and last residue. The order of the fields is V gene, clone size, D gene, J gene, CDR3 protein, CDR3 DNA. The D gene is left open where the match is weak. Clone size, where shown, is once, few, many, or a class for clones that have expanded.

>TRBV6-1|many|.|TRBJ1-5
CASSIKRGRLNQPQHF
TGTGCCAGCAGTATAAAAAGGGGCAGACTTAATCAGCCCCAGCATTTT
>TRBV28|many|.|TRBJ1-2
CASSLGVGEGYTF
TGTGCCAGCAGTTTAGGGGTGGGTGAGGGCTACACCTTC
>TRBV6-1|.|.|TRBJ2-7
CASTSLSSYEQYF
TGTGCCAGCACCAGTCTGAGCTCCTACGAGCAGTACTTC
>TRBV9|many|.|TRBJ2-5
CASSVGAGRAQETQYF
TGTGCCAGCAGCGTAGGGGCGGGTAGGGCACAAGAGACCCAGTACTTC
>TRBV6-2/TRBV6-3|many|.|TRBJ2-5
CASSSTTQYF
TGTGCCAGCAGTAGCACGACCCAGTACTTC
>TRBV12-3/TRBV12-4|.|TRBD1|TRBJ1-1
CASSTRRTGLTEAFF
TGTGCCAGCAGTACGCGCAGGACAGGGTTGACTGAAGCTTTCTTT
>TRBV7-7|.|.|TRBJ2-2
CASRQNTGELFF
TGTGCTAGCCGACAGAACACCGGGGAGCTGTTTTTT
>TRBV6-5|many|.|TRBJ1-1
CASRDNTEAFF
TGTGCCAGCAGAGACAACACTGAAGCTTTCTTT
>TRBV11-2|many|TRBD2|TRBJ2-5
CASSLSRRAGGAETQYF
TGTGCCAGCAGCTTATCGCGACGGGCGGGAGGGGCAGAGACCCAGTACTTC
>TRBV29-1|many|.|TRBJ1-4
CSVEGTGSTNEKLFF
TGCAGCGTTGAAGGTACGGGGTCTACTAATGAAAAACTGTTTTTT
>TRBV6-6|many|.|TRBJ2-7
CASSKPQGTYEQYF
TGTGCCAGCAGTAAACCTCAAGGGACCTACGAGCAGTACTTC
>TRBV19|many|.|TRBJ2-7
CASKWGADSYEQYF
TGTGCCAGTAAGTGGGGGGCAGACTCCTACGAGCAGTACTTC